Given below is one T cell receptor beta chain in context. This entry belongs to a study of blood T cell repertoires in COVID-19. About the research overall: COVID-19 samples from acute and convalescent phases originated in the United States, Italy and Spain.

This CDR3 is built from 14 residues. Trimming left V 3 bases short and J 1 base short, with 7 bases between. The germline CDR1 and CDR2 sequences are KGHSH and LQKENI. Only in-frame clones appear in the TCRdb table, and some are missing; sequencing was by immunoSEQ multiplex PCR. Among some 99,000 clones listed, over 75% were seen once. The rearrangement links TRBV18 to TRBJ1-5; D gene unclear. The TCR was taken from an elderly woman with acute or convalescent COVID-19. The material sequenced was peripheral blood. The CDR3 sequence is CASSPYESNQPQHF. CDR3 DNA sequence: TGTGCCAGCTCACCCTACGAAAGCAATCAGCCCCAGCATTTT. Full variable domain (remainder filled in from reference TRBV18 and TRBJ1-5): NAGVMQNPRHLVRRRGQEARLRCSPMKGHSHVYWYRQLPEEGLKFMVYLQKENIIDESGMPKERFSAEFPKEGPSILRIQQVVRGDSAAYFCASSPYESNQPQHFGDGTRLSIL.